This paragraph covers one TCR beta chain sequence. Its cognate antigen has yet to be identified. No base-level quality is on record; no much larger clone is a single base apart. The source of the sample is a study of blood T cell repertoires in COVID-19 (TCRdb year 2020). Regarding the research as a whole: Collaborator samples came from the United States, Italy and Spain and covered acute and convalescent phases of COVID-19. The material from the prospective study consisted of cDNA or gDNA derived from T cells, B-cell-depleted T cells, or PBMCs. The dataset comprised deeply sampled blood TCRbeta repertoires from subjects exposed to, actively infected with, or recovered from COVID-19. The repertoires were released in a freely available public database intended as a resource for research on the immune response to SARS-CoV-2. Samples were obtained from the ongoing ImmuneRACE study (first 160 participants) and from 950 to 1,500 subjects provided by 6 global collaborators. The sample metadata nearly always contained a de-identified subject ID, COVID-19 status, age in years and sex. HLA class I and class II types, where available, came from metadata supplied by the sample provider rather than from assay-based typing. What the work shows at the level of the full study, not this receptor alone: Clinical and demographic metadata were provided uncurated, with the amount varying by source and participant.

The immunoSEQ Assay, a bias-controlled multiplex PCR, was used to amplify TCRbeta CDR3 regions from genomic DNA. The original pipeline was this. Within the assay, amplification of reference gene primers was used to estimate how many nucleated cells each sample contained. To quantify the absolute abundance of each unique TCRbeta CDR3 rearrangement, sequence reads were collapsed and filtered. For each sample, productive Simpson clonality was calculated as the square root of Simpson's diversity index across productive rearrangements. Entries here come from immuneACCESS through TCRdb and include only in-frame sequences with V and J called. Some clones fail to appear in such tables; in the studies checked, an unresolved V gene covers under half of the shortfall, and the cause of the remainder is unknown. V and J calls plus clone size are reproduced from that table; the DNA served to infer D and trimming. Present in this sample are approximately 290,000 clones, approximately 84% of which were seen just once. Together, the top ten hold approximately 14% of the sample.

In Seattle, one collaborating source enrolled patients while the infection was active and tracked those patients longitudinally over the course of disease. The collaborating institutions used their own protocols to collect whole blood in K2EDTA tubes. For TCRbeta analysis, collaborators shipped samples as frozen whole blood, isolated PBMCs, or DNA extracted from either of those sample types. Trimming takes 5 bases from V and 0 bases from J, and the germline ends sit 10 bases apart. The CDR3 sequence holds 14 residues, the cysteine and phenylalanine included. Only CDR3 DNA is held: 42 bases, read in frame from base 1. CDR1 and CDR2 are read off the germline V gene as SGHNT and YENEEA.

This chain is built from TRBV11-3 and TRBJ1-1; matching of 5 bases hints at TRBD1 as the D gene. The sequence came from a person aged 65 to 85 with COVID-19, enrolled during active disease. What was sequenced was peripheral blood. The CDR3: CASSNRRMNTEAFF. Read as DNA, the sequence is TGTGCCAGCAGCAACAGGCGAATGAACACTGAAGCTTTCTTT.